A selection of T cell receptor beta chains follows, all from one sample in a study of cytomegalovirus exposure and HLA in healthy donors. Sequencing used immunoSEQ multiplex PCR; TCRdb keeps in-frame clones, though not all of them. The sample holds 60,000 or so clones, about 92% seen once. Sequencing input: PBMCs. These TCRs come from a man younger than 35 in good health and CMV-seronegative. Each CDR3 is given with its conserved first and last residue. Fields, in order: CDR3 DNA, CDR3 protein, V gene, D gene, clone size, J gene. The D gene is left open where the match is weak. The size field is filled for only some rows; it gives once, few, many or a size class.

cdr3_nt: TGTGCCAGCAGCCCCAGGGGGATGAACACTGAAGCTTTCTTT
cdr3_aa: CASSPRGMNTEAFF
v_call: TRBV6-5
d_call: TRBD1
clone_size: NA
j_call: TRBJ1-1

cdr3_nt: TGTGCCAGTAGTGGACATAGCAATCAGCCCCAGCATTTT
cdr3_aa: CASSGHSNQPQHF
v_call: TRBV19
d_call: NA
clone_size: NA
j_call: TRBJ1-5

cdr3_nt: TGTGCCAGCAGCCCCGCCGGTCAGCCCCAGCATTTT
cdr3_aa: CASSPAGQPQHF
v_call: TRBV7-2
d_call: NA
clone_size: few
j_call: TRBJ1-5

cdr3_nt: TGTGCCAGCAGCTTAGGCGGGGGGCAAAAAGGGAACACTGAAGCTTTCTTT
cdr3_aa: CASSLGGGQKGNTEAFF
v_call: TRBV13
d_call: NA
clone_size: NA
j_call: TRBJ1-1

cdr3_nt: TGTGCCAGCAGCGCCACCGGGACAGGGGCTCCCTATGGCTACACCTTC
cdr3_aa: CASSATGTGAPYGYTF
v_call: TRBV9
d_call: TRBD1
clone_size: NA
j_call: TRBJ1-2

cdr3_nt: TGTGCCTGGAGCCGCATCAGGGGAAGGGGTTCCTACGAGCAGTACTTC
cdr3_aa: CAWSRIRGRGSYEQYF
v_call: TRBV30
d_call: NA
clone_size: NA
j_call: TRBJ2-7

cdr3_nt: TGTGCCAGCAGCCTACAACCGGGACACGGGACCCAGTACTTC
cdr3_aa: CASSLQPGHGTQYF
v_call: TRBV11-2
d_call: NA
clone_size: NA
j_call: TRBJ2-5

cdr3_nt: TGTGCCAGCAGTCGGACAGGGTACGAGCAGTACTTC
cdr3_aa: CASSRTGYEQYF
v_call: TRBV28
d_call: TRBD1
clone_size: NA
j_call: TRBJ2-7

cdr3_nt: TGTGCCAGCAGCGGATGGGACGGGGGAATCTACAATGAGCAGTTCTTC
cdr3_aa: CASSGWDGGIYNEQFF
v_call: TRBV7-2
d_call: NA
clone_size: NA
j_call: TRBJ2-1

cdr3_nt: TGTGCCATCAGTGAAGCTAGCGGGATTGAGCAGTACTTC
cdr3_aa: CAISEASGIEQYF
v_call: TRBV10-3
d_call: TRBD2
clone_size: NA
j_call: TRBJ2-7

cdr3_nt: TGTGCCAGCAGCGTTGGGGACAGGTGGGTCGACGAGCAGTACTTC
cdr3_aa: CASSVGDRWVDEQYF
v_call: TRBV6-1
d_call: TRBD1
clone_size: NA
j_call: TRBJ2-7

cdr3_nt: TGTGCCAGTAGTATGGCAGGAGGCCAGCCCCAGCATTTT
cdr3_aa: CASSMAGGQPQHF
v_call: TRBV19
d_call: NA
clone_size: NA
j_call: TRBJ1-5

cdr3_nt: TGCGCCAGCAGCTTGCGGACGGAGGCAGGGGGCACAGATACGCAGTATTTT
cdr3_aa: CASSLRTEAGGTDTQYF
v_call: TRBV5-1
d_call: NA
clone_size: few
j_call: TRBJ2-3

cdr3_nt: TGTGCCAGCAGAGAAGCAGGGGGCGGCAATCAGCCCCAGCATTTT
cdr3_aa: CASREAGGGNQPQHF
v_call: TRBV28
d_call: TRBD1
clone_size: NA
j_call: TRBJ1-5

cdr3_nt: TGTGCCAGCAGTCGGACTAGCGAGCACACAGATACGCAGTATTTT
cdr3_aa: CASSRTSEHTDTQYF
v_call: TRBV2
d_call: TRBD2
clone_size: NA
j_call: TRBJ2-3

cdr3_nt: TGCAGTGCTTCCCGGACAGAGCAGTTCTTC
cdr3_aa: CSASRTEQFF
v_call: TRBV20-1
d_call: NA
clone_size: NA
j_call: TRBJ2-1

cdr3_nt: TGTGCCAGCATCAGGGAAGGGGACTATGGCTACACCTTC
cdr3_aa: CASIREGDYGYTF
v_call: TRBV6-6
d_call: NA
clone_size: NA
j_call: TRBJ1-2

cdr3_nt: TGTGCCAGCAGTGTTGAGGGTAGCGGGGTCGGGGAGCTGTTTTTT
cdr3_aa: CASSVEGSGVGELFF
v_call: TRBV2
d_call: TRBD2
clone_size: NA
j_call: TRBJ2-2

cdr3_nt: TGTGCCAGCAGCAACTTCGGTACGTGGGTCCTCGAGGCAGAGACCCAGTACTTC
cdr3_aa: CASSNFGTWVLEAETQYF
v_call: TRBV21-1
d_call: NA
clone_size: NA
j_call: TRBJ2-5

cdr3_nt: TGTGCCAGCAGCCTGGGTCCTGGGCTCGAGCAGTACTTC
cdr3_aa: CASSLGPGLEQYF
v_call: TRBV7-3
d_call: NA
clone_size: NA
j_call: TRBJ2-7

cdr3_nt: TGCGCCAGCAGCTTGGAAGCGGGGCCCCCCTACGAGCAGTACTTC
cdr3_aa: CASSLEAGPPYEQYF
v_call: TRBV5-1
d_call: TRBD2
clone_size: NA
j_call: TRBJ2-7

cdr3_nt: TGTGCCATCACGCAGGGGCCAGGAGAGACCCAGTACTTC
cdr3_aa: CAITQGPGETQYF
v_call: TRBV10-3
d_call: NA
clone_size: NA
j_call: TRBJ2-5

cdr3_nt: TGTGCCAGCAGCTCCTCTACAGGGATCTCCTACAATGAGCAGTTCTTC
cdr3_aa: CASSSSTGISYNEQFF
v_call: TRBV7-9
d_call: NA
clone_size: few
j_call: TRBJ2-1

cdr3_nt: TGCGCCAGTAGTAGGGACAGATCCTACGAGCAGTACTTC
cdr3_aa: CASSRDRSYEQYF
v_call: TRBV5-1
d_call: TRBD1
clone_size: NA
j_call: TRBJ2-7

cdr3_nt: TGTGCCAGCAGCTCTGACCGCGAGCGGGAGGGCCTGAATACGCAGTATTTT
cdr3_aa: CASSSDREREGLNTQYF
v_call: TRBV5-6
d_call: TRBD2
clone_size: NA
j_call: TRBJ2-3

cdr3_nt: TGTGCCAGCTCCCCGGTAGCGGACATGTACAATGAGCAGTTCTTC
cdr3_aa: CASSPVADMYNEQFF
v_call: TRBV18
d_call: NA
clone_size: NA
j_call: TRBJ2-1

cdr3_nt: TGTGCCAGCAGTACAGGGGGAGGCAATCAGCCCCAGCATTTT
cdr3_aa: CASSTGGGNQPQHF
v_call: TRBV6-1
d_call: TRBD1
clone_size: NA
j_call: TRBJ1-5

cdr3_nt: TGCAGCGTTGTATGGCAGGGCCAGACCCAGTACTTC
cdr3_aa: CSVVWQGQTQYF
v_call: TRBV29-1
d_call: NA
clone_size: NA
j_call: TRBJ2-5

cdr3_nt: TGCGCCAGCAGCTTAGGGGACTACGGAGAGACCCAGTACTTC
cdr3_aa: CASSLGDYGETQYF
v_call: TRBV5-1
d_call: TRBD2
clone_size: NA
j_call: TRBJ2-5

cdr3_nt: TGTGCCAGCTCACTAATAGCGGGAGGAATTGATGAGCAGTTCTTC
cdr3_aa: CASSLIAGGIDEQFF
v_call: TRBV18
d_call: TRBD2
clone_size: NA
j_call: TRBJ2-1

cdr3_nt: TGTGCCAGCAGCCAAATATCTTGGGCTACCCAAGAGACCCAGTACTTC
cdr3_aa: CASSQISWATQETQYF
v_call: TRBV4-2
d_call: NA
clone_size: once
j_call: TRBJ2-5

cdr3_nt: TGTGCCAGCAGCTTAGAGCAGGGAACTGAAGCTTTCTTT
cdr3_aa: CASSLEQGTEAFF
v_call: TRBV7-6
d_call: NA
clone_size: NA
j_call: TRBJ1-1

cdr3_nt: TGTGCCAGCAGCTTAGTGGCGGCGGCACAAAGGAGTACAGATACGCAGTATTTT
cdr3_aa: CASSLVAAAQRSTDTQYF
v_call: TRBV7-2
d_call: NA
clone_size: NA
j_call: TRBJ2-3

cdr3_nt: TGTGCCAGCAGGGGGCCCGAAAAACTGTTTTTT
cdr3_aa: CASRGPEKLFF
v_call: TRBV28
d_call: NA
clone_size: NA
j_call: TRBJ1-4

cdr3_nt: TGTGCCAGCAGTACCGGGACTAGCGGCACAGATACGCAGTATTTT
cdr3_aa: CASSTGTSGTDTQYF
v_call: TRBV6-4
d_call: TRBD2
clone_size: NA
j_call: TRBJ2-3

cdr3_nt: TGTGCCAGCAGCCTAGGGGTTAGGGGGCAGCCCCAGCATTTT
cdr3_aa: CASSLGVRGQPQHF
v_call: TRBV7-8
d_call: NA
clone_size: NA
j_call: TRBJ1-5

cdr3_nt: TGTGCCAGCATCGGGGGGGCTAACTATGGCTACACCTTC
cdr3_aa: CASIGGANYGYTF
v_call: TRBV6-6
d_call: NA
clone_size: NA
j_call: TRBJ1-2

cdr3_nt: TGTGCCAGCAGCGTAGAAGACAGGTCGTTCACTGAAGCTTTCTTT
cdr3_aa: CASSVEDRSFTEAFF
v_call: TRBV9
d_call: NA
clone_size: NA
j_call: TRBJ1-1

cdr3_nt: TGTGCCAGCAGCTTAGAAGGACTAGTCTACGAGCAGTACTTC
cdr3_aa: CASSLEGLVYEQYF
v_call: TRBV11-2
d_call: TRBD2
clone_size: NA
j_call: TRBJ2-7

cdr3_nt: TGCGCCAGCAGCCAACATGAGCGGGAGGCAGATACGCAGTATTTT
cdr3_aa: CASSQHEREADTQYF
v_call: TRBV4-3
d_call: TRBD2
clone_size: NA
j_call: TRBJ2-3

cdr3_nt: TGCGCCAGCAGCTTTAAACACAGGGTATACACCGGGGAGCTGTTTTTT
cdr3_aa: CASSFKHRVYTGELFF
v_call: TRBV5-1
d_call: NA
clone_size: NA
j_call: TRBJ2-2

cdr3_nt: TGTGCCAGCAAGAAAACAGGCAACACCGGGGAGCTGTTTTTT
cdr3_aa: CASKKTGNTGELFF
v_call: TRBV28
d_call: NA
clone_size: NA
j_call: TRBJ2-2

cdr3_nt: TGCGCCAGCAGCCAAGAAGAGGGTCACCAAGAGACCCAGTACTTC
cdr3_aa: CASSQEEGHQETQYF
v_call: TRBV4-1
d_call: NA
clone_size: NA
j_call: TRBJ2-5

cdr3_nt: TGTGCCAGCAGCGAACAGGGGACCCCGAGCTACACCATATATTTT
cdr3_aa: CASSEQGTPSYTIYF
v_call: TRBV11-2
d_call: TRBD1
clone_size: NA
j_call: TRBJ1-3

cdr3_nt: TGTGCCTGGAACCGGGACAGGGGCTACGAGCAGTACTTC
cdr3_aa: CAWNRDRGYEQYF
v_call: TRBV30
d_call: TRBD1
clone_size: NA
j_call: TRBJ2-7

cdr3_nt: TGTGCCAGCAGTGACGACAGGGGATTGGGTGAGCAGTTCTTC
cdr3_aa: CASSDDRGLGEQFF
v_call: TRBV25-1
d_call: TRBD1
clone_size: NA
j_call: TRBJ2-1

cdr3_nt: TGCGCCAGCAGCCAAAAAACCGGGACCTACCGGGGGGAGTACTTC
cdr3_aa: CASSQKTGTYRGEYF
v_call: TRBV4-1
d_call: TRBD2
clone_size: NA
j_call: TRBJ2-7

cdr3_nt: TGTGCCAGCAGCTTAGAGTTATCGGGAGGGGCTAGCACAGATACGCAGTATTTT
cdr3_aa: CASSLELSGGASTDTQYF
v_call: TRBV11-2
d_call: TRBD2
clone_size: NA
j_call: TRBJ2-3

cdr3_nt: TGTGCCAGCAGCTTATACGGTAGGGGTGAACCTGGAAACACCATATATTTT
cdr3_aa: CASSLYGRGEPGNTIYF
v_call: TRBV7-9
d_call: NA
clone_size: once
j_call: TRBJ1-3

cdr3_nt: TGTGCCAGCAGCACAACCTACAATGAGCAGTTCTTC
cdr3_aa: CASSTTYNEQFF
v_call: TRBV28
d_call: NA
clone_size: NA
j_call: TRBJ2-1